This T cell receptor beta chain derives from a study of PD-1 and CTLA-4 blockade in melanoma. Trimming left V 10 bases short and J 3 bases short, with 19 bases between. This CDR3 is built from 14 residues. The germline V gene has CDR1 SEHNR and CDR2 FQNEAQ (reference sequence). The table came from immunoSEQ multiplex PCR; TCRdb's copy has only in-frame clones and leaves some out. The sample consists of around 21,000 clones, about 91% of them appearing once. The rearrangement uses TRBV7-9 and TRBJ2-7; D is possibly TRBD1 (6 bases). The sequenced sample was CD8+ T cells from peripheral blood, obtained before anti-PD-1 treatment. This clonotype originated in a human donor with melanoma. CDR3 amino acids: CATTGQASNYEQYF. The CDR3 coding sequence is TGTGCCACCACAGGGCAGGCCTCCAACTACGAGCAGTACTTC.